The clone carrying this T cell receptor beta chain showed up just once. The data belong to a study of CD8 T cells in ankylosing spondylitis. TCRdb redid the calling of the 5' RACE reads with MiXCR, one entry per CDR3 protein. The sample holds 350,000 to 450,000 distinct CDR3 sequences; 20% are singletons and the top ten take around 13%. In germline, CDR1 is MNHEY, CDR2 SVGAGI. V lost 4 bases and J 2 bases, leaving 9 bases between the germline ends. The CDR3 has 13 residues. The origin of this receptor is a male donor with ankylosing spondylitis or in good health (not recorded which). Sequencing used blood, either unsorted or a sorted T cell fraction (not recorded which). This chain joins TRBV6-5 and TRBJ2-7, with D unresolved. CDR3 nucleotides: TGTGCCAGCAGTTCGCCATCTCCCTACGAGCAGTACTTC. Its translation is CASSSPSPYEQYF.